This T cell receptor (beta chain) originates from a study of cytomegalovirus exposure and HLA in healthy donors. The PCR made use of 60 Vbeta and 13 Jbeta primers. The method was immunoSEQ multiplex PCR; TCRdb's version includes in-frame clones alone and lacks a portion of them. The sample carries about 200,000 clones, roughly 73% recorded once. This clone was detected a few times. No antigen is known for it. CDR3 length: 14 residues. CDR1 SNHLY and CDR2 FYNNEI come from the germline V gene. The V and J ends lost 6 bases and 4 bases, in that order; junction bases with no gene match: 4. Findings and limits, study-wide: Cytomegalovirus-associated status was assigned to about 170 TCR beta chains. In a later analysis, at a false discovery rate of 0.05, 16,951 TCR beta sequences matched HLA alleles. Several of the most significant clusters appeared, in a later analysis, to be linked to common viral pathogens. In vitro work confirmed that a few CMV-associated chains recognize CMV antigens.

The TCR comes from a woman in her twenties or thirties in good health and CMV-seropositive. The rearrangement uses TRBV2 and TRBJ2-3, with 10 positions matching TRBD1. Specimen: PBMCs. The CDR3 sequence: CASRDRGSADTQYF. Here the CDR3 DNA reads TGTGCCAGCAGGGACAGGGGGTCGGCAGATACGCAGTATTTT.